Shown below are 4 T cell receptor beta chains from a single sample sequenced in a study of long-term antiretroviral therapy in people with HIV. Version v3.0 of the immunoSEQ assay was performed at survey level. Clones were sequenced by immunoSEQ multiplex PCR, and TCRdb holds only the in-frame ones, with some missing. Among about 38,000 clones listed, 75% to 90% were seen once. The specimen was unsorted PBMCs, collected 1.5 years after starting antiretroviral therapy. These receptors all come from a man between 18 and 35 years old with HIV.

The chain is built from TRBV28 and TRBJ1-1; D is unresolved. CDR1 is MDHEN, CDR2 SYDVKM, per germline. V lost 8 bases to trimming and J lost 2 bases, with 6 bases between them. CDR3 length: 11 residues. The CDR3 DNA is TGTGCCAGCTTTTCCAACACTGAAGCTTTCTTT. Encoded protein: CASFSNTEAFF. Using reference TRBV28 and TRBJ1-1 for the parts outside the CDR3, the full variable domain is DVKVTQSSRYLVKRTGEKVFLECVQDMDHENMFWYRQDPGLGLRLIYFSYDVKMKEKGDIPEGYSVSREKKERFSLILESASTNQTSMYLCASFSNTEAFFGQGTRLTVV.

The rearrangement links TRBV5-1 to TRBJ2-2; D is perhaps TRBD2 (7 bases). In germline, CDR1 is SGHRS, CDR2 YFSETQ. CDR3 size: 16 residues. V was trimmed by 0 bases and J by 0 bases, leaving 9 bases between them. DNA for the CDR3: TGCGCCAGCAGCTTGGTGGGGGGGCCGAACACCGGGGAGCTGTTTTTT. It specifies CASSLVGGPNTGELFF.

V and J are TRBV9 and TRBJ2-3, with a possible D match to TRBD2 (6 bases). Trimming took 4 bases from V and 0 from J, leaving 12 bases between them. Germline CDR1 is SGDLS and CDR2 is YYNGEE. The CDR3 has 15 residues. The CDR3 DNA sequence: TGTGCCAGCAGCATCGGGACTTACAGCACAGATACGCAGTATTTT. This translates into CASSIGTYSTDTQYF.

This clone was counted between two and nine times. V usage is TRBV10-3 and J usage is TRBJ2-1; 14 bases align to TRBD2. This CDR3 comprises 15 residues. Germline V gene sequence: CDR1 ENHRY, CDR2 SYGVKD. J gave up 10 bases and V 6 bases, and 8 bases lay outside the gene matches. The CDR3 here is CAISPTSGREGEQFF. The CDR3 nucleotides read TGTGCCATCAGCCCGACTAGCGGGAGGGAGGGGGAGCAGTTCTTC.